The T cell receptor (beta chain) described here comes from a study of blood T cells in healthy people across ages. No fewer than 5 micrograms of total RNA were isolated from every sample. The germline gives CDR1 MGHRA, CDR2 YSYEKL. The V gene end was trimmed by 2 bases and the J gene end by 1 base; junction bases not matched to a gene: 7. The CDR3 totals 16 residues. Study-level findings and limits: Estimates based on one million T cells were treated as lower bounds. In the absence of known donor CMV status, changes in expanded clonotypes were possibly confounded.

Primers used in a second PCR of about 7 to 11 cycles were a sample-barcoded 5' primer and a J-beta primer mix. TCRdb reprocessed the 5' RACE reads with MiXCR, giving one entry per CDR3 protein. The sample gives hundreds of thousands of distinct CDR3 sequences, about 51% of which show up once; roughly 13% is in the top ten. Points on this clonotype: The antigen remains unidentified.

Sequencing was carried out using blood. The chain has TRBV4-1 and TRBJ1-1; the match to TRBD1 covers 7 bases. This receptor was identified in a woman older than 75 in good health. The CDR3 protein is CASSQSAGGKNTEAFF. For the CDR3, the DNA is TGCGCCAGCAGCCAATCTGCAGGGGGGAAGAACACTGAAGCTTTCTTT.